Included here is one T cell receptor beta chain sequence, with context. CDR1 SGHRS and CDR2 YFSETQ come from the germline V gene. This CDR3 spans 15 amino acids. V shed 4 bases and J shed 1 base, with 12 bases lying between them. The data stem from a study of blood T cell repertoires in COVID-19. Background on the study: COVID-19 samples, acute and convalescent, were from the United States, Italy and Spain.

Assay: immunoSEQ multiplex PCR; the TCRdb copy retains only in-frame clones and omits some. The sample lists hundreds of thousands of clones; approximately 89% were seen once. In Seattle, patients joined the study during active infection and were tracked longitudinally. Specimen: peripheral blood. This clonotype originated in a woman aged 50 to 60 with COVID-19, enrolled during active disease. This chain joins TRBV5-1 and TRBJ1-3; no clear D. This chain's CDR3 is CASSPRLGSGNTIYF. The CDR3, as DNA: TGCGCCAGCAGCCCCCGCCTCGGGTCTGGAAACACCATATATTTT.